This is a list of T cell receptor beta chains from one sample in a study of T cell changes during pregnancy in multiple sclerosis. Using immunoSEQ multiplex PCR, the repertoire was profiled, and TCRdb retains in-frame clones only, with some absent. In the table there are fewer than 45,000 clones, around 93% of which are singletons. Here the sequenced sample was CD4+ T cells from peripheral blood mononuclear cells, taken in the third trimester of pregnancy. The receptors originated from a female donor with multiple sclerosis, enrolled in a pregnancy study. CDR3s include the opening cysteine and the closing phenylalanine or tryptophan. A D gene is named only where the DNA matches it firmly. The size of a clone is reported for some rows only, either as once, few or many, or as a class for expanded clones.

-	TRBD2	TRBV2	TRBJ2-3	TGTGCCAGCAGCCTACGGACTAGCGGACACACAGATACGCAGTATTTT	CASSLRTSGHTDTQYF
-	TRBD2	TRBV28	TRBJ2-7	TGTGCCAGTTTGCCGGGACTAGCGGTCTACGAGCAGTACTTC	CASLPGLAVYEQYF
-	-	TRBV18	TRBJ2-1	TGTGCCAGCTCACTACAGGTTCTATATGGGGACAATGAGCAGTTCTTC	CASSLQVLYGDNEQFF
-	TRBD1	TRBV25-1	TRBJ1-2	TGTGCCAGCAGTGAATCAGGGACAGGGGGAATCGATGGCTACACCTTC	CASSESGTGGIDGYTF
-	-	TRBV7-2	TRBJ1-5	TGTGCCAGCTCCGATGGAGCGTGGCAGCCCCAGCATTTT	CASSDGAWQPQHF
-	TRBD1	TRBV27	TRBJ2-4	TGTGCCAGCAGTCCCGGGACAGGGCTTGGCATTCAGTACTTC	CASSPGTGLGIQYF
once	-	TRBV27	TRBJ1-1	TGTGCCAGCAGTTTCCAGCAGGGCTGGAACACTGAAGCTTTCTTT	CASSFQQGWNTEAFF
-	-	TRBV29-1	TRBJ2-1	TGCAGCGTAACAGGGCCCCGCAATGAGCAGTTCTTC	CSVTGPRNEQFF
-	-	TRBV7-2	TRBJ1-5	TGTGCCAGCAGCCTACTAGGCACGGAAGGGGGTTATAGCAATCAGCCCCAGCATTTT	CASSLLGTEGGYSNQPQHF
-	TRBD1	TRBV15	TRBJ1-1	TGTGCCACCAGCAGAGTGAGGGGACAGAATCGCCCTAACACTGAAGCTTTCTTT	CATSRVRGQNRPNTEAFF
once	-	TRBV5-5	TRBJ1-1	TGTGCCAGCAGCTTACGGCAGGGAAGCTCCACTGAAGCTTTCTTT	CASSLRQGSSTEAFF
-	TRBD1	TRBV7-3	TRBJ2-3	TGTGCCAGCAGCTCTGGACAGGGGACGCAGTATTTT	CASSSGQGTQYF
-	TRBD1	TRBV5-1	TRBJ2-3	TGCGCCAGCAGCTTACAGGGGGCGAACGCAGATACGCAGTATTTT	CASSLQGANADTQYF
-	-	TRBV11-2	TRBJ2-7	TGTGCCAGCAGCCCAAAGGGGGGAGGGCGCGAGCAGTACTTC	CASSPKGGGREQYF
-	-	TRBV28	TRBJ1-1	TGTGCCAGCAGTTCCCTGCGCACTGAAGCTTTCTTT	CASSSLRTEAFF